Below, one TCR beta chain is given with its context. Its antigen remains unidentified. These data originate in a study of blood T cells in healthy people across ages. Across the study: About one barcoded beta molecule per two T cells came from capture by template switching. General study results and limits: Aged donors had fewer naive CD4+ cells and lower diversity than long-lived donors. Measured against age, TCR beta diversity per million T cells decreased in a roughly linear manner.

Primed by a sample-barcoded 5' primer and a J-beta primer mix, a second PCR proceeded for about 7 to 11 cycles. CDR3-containing paired-end reads numbering at least 2.5 million came from each sample. TCRdb analysed the 5' RACE reads with MiXCR anew, one entry per CDR3 protein. The table shows some 1,500,000 distinct CDR3 sequences, with approximately 39% occurring only once. V shed 1 base, J shed 8 bases, and the junction held 3 bases outside the gene matches. The CDR3 sequence is 14 residues long. The V gene's germline CDR1 is DFQATT and CDR2 SNEGSKA (reference sequence). This chain joins TRBV20-1 and TRBJ1-4; 11 bases agree with TRBD1. The sequence was obtained from a young woman in good health. Sequencing was carried out using blood. The CDR3 loop is CSARVDRGQEKLFF. The CDR3 DNA follows: TGCAGTGCTAGAGTGGACAGGGGGCAGGAAAAACTGTTTTTT.